This is a list of T cell receptor beta chains from one sample in a study of cytomegalovirus exposure and HLA in healthy donors. Sequencing used immunoSEQ multiplex PCR; TCRdb keeps in-frame clones, though not all of them. Of around 300,000 clones in the sample, about 87% are singletons; the top ten hold approximately 2.2%. The sequencing sample was made of PBMCs. Every receptor here comes from a woman between 18 and 30 years old in good health and CMV-seronegative. CDR3s include the opening cysteine and the closing phenylalanine or tryptophan. Fields, in order: V gene, D gene, clone size, J gene, CDR3 protein, CDR3 DNA. D genes are given only for firm matches. Size tells how often a clone was seen (once, few, many) or the class of an expanded clone, and some rows leave it out.

v_gene: TRBV13
d_gene: NA
abundance: NA
j_gene: TRBJ1-1
CDR3aa: CASSSPLSDNTEAFF
CDR3nt: TGTGCCAGCAGCTCCCCGTTGAGCGATAACACTGAAGCTTTCTTT

v_gene: TRBV5-4
d_gene: TRBD1
abundance: NA
j_gene: TRBJ1-2
CDR3aa: CASRDTGTVYGYTF
CDR3nt: TGTGCCAGCAGGGATACCGGGACAGTCTATGGCTACACCTTC

v_gene: TRBV5-1
d_gene: NA
abundance: NA
j_gene: TRBJ2-5
CDR3aa: CASSSTVQETQYF
CDR3nt: TGCGCCAGCAGCTCGACAGTCCAAGAGACCCAGTACTTC

v_gene: TRBV7-3
d_gene: NA
abundance: NA
j_gene: TRBJ1-4
CDR3aa: CASSLTREFRGNEKLFF
CDR3nt: TGTGCCAGCAGCTTAACCCGCGAATTCAGGGGAAATGAAAAACTGTTTTTT

v_gene: TRBV2
d_gene: TRBD2
abundance: NA
j_gene: TRBJ2-1
CDR3aa: CASSWTSGGYNEQFF
CDR3nt: TGTGCCAGCAGTTGGACTAGCGGGGGCTACAATGAGCAGTTCTTC

v_gene: TRBV19
d_gene: NA
abundance: NA
j_gene: TRBJ1-5
CDR3aa: CASSIDREAGEPQHF
CDR3nt: TGTGCCAGTAGTATAGATAGGGAGGCGGGGGAGCCCCAGCATTTT

v_gene: TRBV13
d_gene: NA
abundance: few
j_gene: TRBJ2-1
CDR3aa: CASSSQTGMGYNEQFF
CDR3nt: TGTGCCAGCAGCTCTCAAACAGGGATGGGGTACAATGAGCAGTTCTTC

v_gene: TRBV9
d_gene: TRBD1
abundance: once
j_gene: TRBJ1-1
CDR3aa: CASNPGTANTEAFF
CDR3nt: TGTGCCAGCAACCCAGGGACAGCGAACACTGAAGCTTTCTTT

v_gene: TRBV9
d_gene: NA
abundance: NA
j_gene: TRBJ2-2
CDR3aa: CASNHPGKNTGELFF
CDR3nt: TGTGCCAGCAACCACCCGGGAAAGAACACCGGGGAGCTGTTTTTT

v_gene: TRBV19
d_gene: NA
abundance: NA
j_gene: TRBJ2-6
CDR3aa: CASSISAGLSSGANVLTF
CDR3nt: TGTGCCAGTAGTATTTCGGCGGGGCTGAGCTCTGGGGCCAACGTCCTGACTTTC

v_gene: TRBV7-3
d_gene: TRBD2
abundance: NA
j_gene: TRBJ2-1
CDR3aa: CASSLSGGAENEQFF
CDR3nt: TGTGCCAGCAGCCTTAGCGGGGGGGCGGAGAATGAGCAGTTCTTC

v_gene: TRBV29-1
d_gene: TRBD2
abundance: NA
j_gene: TRBJ2-7
CDR3aa: CSVEGGTSGSYEQYF
CDR3nt: TGCAGCGTTGAAGGGGGGACTAGCGGTTCCTACGAGCAGTACTTC

v_gene: TRBV19
d_gene: TRBD2
abundance: NA
j_gene: TRBJ2-2
CDR3aa: CASISTSGATNTGELFF
CDR3nt: TGTGCCAGTATCTCGACTAGCGGGGCAACGAACACCGGGGAGCTGTTTTTT

v_gene: TRBV6-5
d_gene: TRBD1
abundance: NA
j_gene: TRBJ2-1
CDR3aa: CASSYSNRGVWFF
CDR3nt: TGTGCCAGCAGTTACTCGAACAGGGGTGTGTGGTTCTTC

v_gene: TRBV6-5
d_gene: NA
abundance: NA
j_gene: TRBJ1-2
CDR3aa: CASSYYRTHNYGYTF
CDR3nt: TGTGCCAGCAGTTACTATAGAACCCATAACTATGGCTACACCTTC

v_gene: TRBV19
d_gene: TRBD2
abundance: NA
j_gene: TRBJ2-1
CDR3aa: CASRDRGLAEYNEQFF
CDR3nt: TGTGCCAGTAGGGACCGCGGACTAGCGGAGTACAATGAGCAGTTCTTC

v_gene: TRBV30
d_gene: NA
abundance: few
j_gene: TRBJ1-3
CDR3aa: CARGLGNTIYF
CDR3nt: TGTGCCCGCGGACTAGGAAACACCATATATTTT

v_gene: TRBV7-9
d_gene: TRBD2
abundance: NA
j_gene: TRBJ2-1
CDR3aa: CASSSKAGGPGNEQFF
CDR3nt: TGTGCCAGCAGCTCTAAAGCGGGGGGGCCTGGCAATGAGCAGTTCTTC

v_gene: TRBV2
d_gene: TRBD2
abundance: NA
j_gene: TRBJ2-3
CDR3aa: CASTSGASTDTQYF
CDR3nt: TGTGCCAGCACTAGCGGGGCTAGCACAGATACGCAGTATTTT

v_gene: TRBV27
d_gene: TRBD2
abundance: NA
j_gene: TRBJ2-5
CDR3aa: CASSLLSGGEETQYF
CDR3nt: TGTGCCAGCAGTTTACTAAGCGGGGGGGAAGAGACCCAGTACTTC

v_gene: TRBV4-1
d_gene: TRBD2
abundance: NA
j_gene: TRBJ2-7
CDR3aa: CASSPGGAYEQYF
CDR3nt: TGCGCCAGCAGTCCCGGGGGGGCCTACGAGCAGTACTTC

v_gene: TRBV5-4
d_gene: NA
abundance: NA
j_gene: TRBJ2-2
CDR3aa: CASSLRNTGELFF
CDR3nt: TGTGCCAGCAGCCTCAGGAACACCGGGGAGCTGTTTTTT

v_gene: TRBV5-1
d_gene: NA
abundance: NA
j_gene: TRBJ1-1
CDR3aa: CASRYRVDTEAFF
CDR3nt: TGCGCCAGCAGGTACAGGGTGGACACTGAAGCTTTCTTT

v_gene: TRBV5-1
d_gene: NA
abundance: NA
j_gene: TRBJ1-2
CDR3aa: CASSLAGGDYGYTF
CDR3nt: TGCGCCAGCAGCTTGGCGGGAGGGGACTATGGCTACACCTTC

v_gene: TRBV29-1
d_gene: TRBD1
abundance: NA
j_gene: TRBJ2-7
CDR3aa: CSVRGRDRVYEQYF
CDR3nt: TGCAGCGTCCGAGGGAGGGACAGGGTGTACGAGCAGTACTTC

v_gene: TRBV9
d_gene: NA
abundance: NA
j_gene: TRBJ1-2
CDR3aa: CASSPATLGPGTNYGYTF
CDR3nt: TGTGCCAGCAGCCCCGCAACGCTGGGGCCCGGGACAAATTATGGCTACACCTTC

v_gene: TRBV6-5
d_gene: NA
abundance: NA
j_gene: TRBJ1-1
CDR3aa: CASTPFISNTEAFF
CDR3nt: TGTGCCAGCACCCCGTTTATCTCGAACACTGAAGCTTTCTTT

v_gene: TRBV18
d_gene: TRBD1
abundance: NA
j_gene: TRBJ1-4
CDR3aa: CASTEQGYNEKLFF
CDR3nt: TGTGCCAGCACAGAACAGGGGTATAATGAAAAACTGTTTTTT

v_gene: TRBV5-1
d_gene: NA
abundance: NA
j_gene: TRBJ2-5
CDR3aa: CASSLDVGGEETQYF
CDR3nt: TGCGCCAGCAGCTTGGATGTGGGGGGAGAAGAGACCCAGTACTTC

v_gene: TRBV7-3
d_gene: NA
abundance: NA
j_gene: TRBJ1-1
CDR3aa: CASSLGAPNTEAFF
CDR3nt: TGTGCCAGCAGCTTAGGGGCCCCGAACACTGAAGCTTTCTTT

v_gene: TRBV5-1
d_gene: TRBD2
abundance: NA
j_gene: TRBJ2-3
CDR3aa: CASSLIAGPTDTQYF
CDR3nt: TGCGCCAGCAGCTTAATAGCGGGGCCCACAGATACGCAGTATTTT

v_gene: TRBV18
d_gene: NA
abundance: NA
j_gene: TRBJ1-5
CDR3aa: CASSPSPYQPQHF
CDR3nt: TGTGCCAGCTCACCATCTCCGTATCAGCCCCAGCATTTT

v_gene: TRBV27
d_gene: NA
abundance: NA
j_gene: TRBJ2-3
CDR3aa: CASRFLGGSTDTQYF
CDR3nt: TGTGCCAGCCGGTTTTTGGGGGGAAGCACAGATACGCAGTATTTT

v_gene: TRBV5-1
d_gene: TRBD2
abundance: NA
j_gene: TRBJ2-3
CDR3aa: CASSLSAGARDTQYF
CDR3nt: TGCGCCAGCAGCTTGTCAGCGGGGGCGCGGGATACGCAGTATTTT

v_gene: TRBV18
d_gene: TRBD2
abundance: NA
j_gene: TRBJ2-5
CDR3aa: CASSPTGGQETQYF
CDR3nt: TGTGCCAGCTCACCAACGGGGGGCCAAGAGACCCAGTACTTC

v_gene: TRBV30
d_gene: NA
abundance: NA
j_gene: TRBJ2-7
CDR3aa: CAWSIGSSVYEQYF
CDR3nt: TGTGCCTGGAGTATCGGGTCCAGTGTCTACGAGCAGTACTTC

v_gene: TRBV6-5
d_gene: NA
abundance: once
j_gene: TRBJ2-3
CDR3aa: CASSLGGITDTQYF
CDR3nt: TGTGCCAGCAGTTTAGGAGGGATCACAGATACGCAGTATTTT

v_gene: TRBV10-3
d_gene: NA
abundance: NA
j_gene: TRBJ2-7
CDR3aa: CAIRGGVAGGAYEQYF
CDR3nt: TGTGCCATCAGGGGCGGCGTGGCCGGGGGTGCCTACGAGCAGTACTTC

v_gene: TRBV7-6
d_gene: NA
abundance: few
j_gene: TRBJ1-2
CDR3aa: CASSLGAGYGYTF
CDR3nt: TGTGCCAGCAGCTTGGGGGCTGGGTATGGCTACACCTTC

v_gene: TRBV20-1
d_gene: NA
abundance: NA
j_gene: TRBJ2-5
CDR3aa: CSAAGETQYF
CDR3nt: TGCAGTGCGGCCGGGGAGACCCAGTACTTC

v_gene: TRBV5-1
d_gene: TRBD2
abundance: NA
j_gene: TRBJ2-7
CDR3aa: CASSPGLAGNYEQYF
CDR3nt: TGCGCCAGCAGCCCGGGACTAGCGGGGAACTACGAGCAGTACTTC

v_gene: TRBV7-9
d_gene: TRBD2
abundance: few
j_gene: TRBJ2-7
CDR3aa: CASRPSGGNYEQYF
CDR3nt: TGTGCCAGCAGACCAAGCGGGGGTAACTACGAGCAGTACTTC

v_gene: TRBV5-1
d_gene: TRBD1
abundance: NA
j_gene: TRBJ2-7
CDR3aa: CASSEGQMSQYF
CDR3nt: TGCGCCAGCAGCGAGGGACAGATGTCGCAGTACTTC

v_gene: TRBV4-1
d_gene: TRBD2
abundance: NA
j_gene: TRBJ2-1
CDR3aa: CASSHPPTSEYNEQFF
CDR3nt: TGCGCCAGCAGCCACCCACCGACTAGCGAATACAATGAGCAGTTCTTC

v_gene: TRBV7-9
d_gene: TRBD2
abundance: NA
j_gene: TRBJ2-5
CDR3aa: CASSFLAGGIETQYF
CDR3nt: TGTGCCAGCAGCTTCCTAGCGGGGGGGATAGAGACCCAGTACTTC

v_gene: TRBV2
d_gene: NA
abundance: NA
j_gene: TRBJ1-2
CDR3aa: CASSVVQTADGYTF
CDR3nt: TGTGCCAGCAGTGTAGTGCAAACAGCGGATGGCTACACCTTC

v_gene: TRBV7-3
d_gene: NA
abundance: NA
j_gene: TRBJ1-4
CDR3aa: CASSGGSPGEKLFF
CDR3nt: TGTGCCAGCAGCGGTGGCAGCCCGGGTGAAAAACTGTTTTTT